Listed below are T cell receptor beta chains from one sample, sequenced in a study of blood T cell repertoires in COVID-19. TCRdb's table, derived via immunoSEQ multiplex PCR, lists solely in-frame clones and lacks some. This sample has about 250,000 clones, with around 90% found just once. Material for sequencing was peripheral blood. The receptors shown here come from a middle-aged woman who had recovered from COVID-19. Both conserved end residues are part of each CDR3. The D gene is left open where the match is weak. The size field is filled for only some rows; it gives once, few, many or a size class.

J | size | length | D | V | CDR3 | DNA
TRBJ2-7 | NA | 16 | NA | TRBV11-3 | CASSSQSRDFSGEQYF | TGTGCCAGCAGCTCCCAAAGCCGGGACTTCTCTGGCGAGCAGTACTTC
TRBJ2-5 | NA | 13 | NA | TRBV29-1 | CSANQQLQETQYF | TGCAGCGCCAACCAACAGCTTCAAGAGACCCAGTACTTC
TRBJ2-7 | NA | 15 | TRBD2 | TRBV19 | CASSIIAGAGGEQYF | TGTGCCAGTAGTATTATAGCGGGAGCCGGGGGCGAGCAGTACTTC
TRBJ2-2 | NA | 17 | TRBD2 | TRBV9 | CASSPGTSGRRTGELFF | TGTGCCAGCAGCCCAGGGACTAGCGGGAGGAGGACCGGGGAGCTGTTTTTT
TRBJ2-7 | NA | 17 | TRBD2 | TRBV5-1 | CASSPGTSGRASHEQYF | TGCGCCAGCAGCCCCGGGACTAGCGGGAGGGCCTCTCACGAGCAGTACTTC
TRBJ1-6 | many | 17 | TRBD1 | TRBV27 | CASSPWTGSSYNSPLHF | TGTGCCAGCAGTCCGTGGACAGGGAGCTCCTATAATTCACCCCTCCACTTT
TRBJ2-5 | NA | 15 | NA | TRBV9 | CASSVVPGGQETQYF | TGTGCCAGCAGCGTAGTCCCCGGGGGCCAAGAGACCCAGTACTTC
TRBJ2-2 | NA | 11 | NA | TRBV10-3 | CAISQTGELFF | TGTGCCATCAGTCAGACCGGGGAGCTGTTTTTT
TRBJ1-2 | NA | 14 | NA | TRBV7-8 | CASSSGGALYGYTF | TGTGCCAGCAGCTCCGGCGGGGCGCTCTATGGCTACACCTTC
TRBJ2-7 | NA | 13 | TRBD1 | TRBV28 | CASRPGQGTEQYF | TGTGCCAGCAGACCGGGACAGGGTACCGAGCAGTACTTC
TRBJ1-2 | NA | 14 | TRBD1 | TRBV19 | CASIEQGANYGYTF | TGTGCCAGTATCGAACAGGGGGCCAACTATGGCTACACCTTC
TRBJ2-7 | NA | 15 | TRBD1 | TRBV5-1 | CASSTQKGTGVEQYF | TGCGCCAGCAGCACTCAAAAAGGGACAGGGGTAGAGCAGTACTTC
TRBJ2-6 | NA | 19 | NA | TRBV9 | CASSEAPGQPNSGANVLTF | TGTGCCAGCAGCGAGGCCCCCGGACAGCCCAACTCTGGGGCCAACGTCCTGACTTTC
TRBJ2-1 | NA | 12 | TRBD2 | TRBV5-1 | CASSQAGHEQFF | TGCGCCAGCAGCCAAGCGGGACATGAGCAGTTCTTC
TRBJ2-3 | NA | 13 | NA | TRBV2 | CASSPPYTDTQYF | TGTGCCAGCAGTCCGCCCTACACAGATACGCAGTATTTT
TRBJ2-5 | NA | 15 | NA | TRBV24-1 | CATSESTNPPETQYF | TGTGCCACCAGTGAGTCGACTAACCCCCCAGAGACCCAGTACTTC
TRBJ2-7 | NA | 14 | TRBD2 | TRBV28 | CASVAGGPSYEQYF | TGTGCCAGCGTAGCGGGAGGGCCCTCCTACGAGCAGTACTTC
TRBJ2-1 | NA | 13 | NA | TRBV18 | CASSDLRGNEQFF | TGTGCCAGCTCGGACCTCAGGGGCAATGAGCAGTTCTTC
TRBJ2-7 | NA | 15 | TRBD1 | TRBV15 | CATSRDKGAPREQYF | TGTGCCACCAGCAGAGATAAGGGGGCGCCCCGCGAGCAGTACTTC
TRBJ2-7 | NA | 13 | NA | TRBV6-5 | CASSPRGAGEQYF | TGTGCCAGCAGTCCGCGTGGGGCGGGGGAGCAGTACTTC
TRBJ1-2 | NA | 15 | TRBD1 | TRBV7-9 | CASSLASGQSGGYTF | TGTGCCAGCAGCTTAGCGTCGGGACAGTCGGGTGGCTACACCTTC
TRBJ1-2 | NA | 14 | NA | TRBV9 | CASSVGTENYGYTF | TGTGCCAGCAGCGTGGGGACTGAGAACTATGGCTACACCTTC
TRBJ2-1 | NA | 15 | NA | TRBV3-1/TRBV3-2 | CASSPDNTPHNEQFF | TGTGCCAGCAGCCCAGACAACACCCCCCACAATGAGCAGTTCTTC
TRBJ2-7 | few | 16 | TRBD1 | TRBV19 | CASSTTSGQGVREQYF | TGTGCCAGTAGTACCACCTCGGGACAGGGGGTTCGCGAGCAGTACTTC
TRBJ2-7 | NA | 15 | TRBD2 | TRBV23-1 | CASSQKGLAGYEQYF | TGCGCCAGCAGTCAAAAGGGACTAGCGGGATACGAGCAGTACTTC
TRBJ2-1 | once | 16 | NA | TRBV5-4 | CASSKGLLGGGNEQFF | TGTGCCAGCAGCAAGGGACTCCTAGGGGGGGGAAATGAGCAGTTCTTC